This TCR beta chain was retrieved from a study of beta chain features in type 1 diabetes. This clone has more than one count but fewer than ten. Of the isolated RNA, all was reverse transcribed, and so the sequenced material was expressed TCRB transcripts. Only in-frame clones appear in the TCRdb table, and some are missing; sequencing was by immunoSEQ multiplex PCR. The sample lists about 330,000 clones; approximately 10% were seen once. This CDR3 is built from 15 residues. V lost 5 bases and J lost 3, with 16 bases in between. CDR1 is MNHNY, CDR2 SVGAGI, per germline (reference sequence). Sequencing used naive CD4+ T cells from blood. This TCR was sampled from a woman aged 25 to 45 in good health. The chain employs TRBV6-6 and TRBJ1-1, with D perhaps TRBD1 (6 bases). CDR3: CASSHRGGADTEAFF. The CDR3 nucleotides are TGTGCCAGCAGTCACCGGGGGGGCGCGGACACTGAAGCTTTCTTT.